This T cell receptor (beta chain) was sequenced in a study of beta chain features in type 1 diabetes. CD4+ naive, central memory, regulatory and stem cell-like memory cells were sorted via CD45RO/CCR7/CD25/CD127/CD95/CD27. Expressed TCRB transcripts were sequenced because the isolated RNA had all been reverse transcribed beforehand. Here immunoSEQ multiplex PCR was the method, and the copy in TCRdb shows in-frame clones only, minus some. The data hold about 290,000 clones, with 8% observed a single time. V lost 2 bases, J lost 3 bases, and 11 bases lay in between. This CDR3 region has 14 residues. The germline gives CDR1 MNHEY, CDR2 SVGAGI. This clone was counted only a few times.

The V and J genes are TRBV6-5 and TRBJ2-7; D is undetermined. Sequencing was performed on central memory CD4+ T cells from blood. This receptor was obtained from a woman younger than 35 in good health. This CDR3 is CASSYARHNYEQYF. The CDR3 DNA is TGTGCCAGCAGTTACGCTCGTCATAACTACGAGCAGTACTTC.